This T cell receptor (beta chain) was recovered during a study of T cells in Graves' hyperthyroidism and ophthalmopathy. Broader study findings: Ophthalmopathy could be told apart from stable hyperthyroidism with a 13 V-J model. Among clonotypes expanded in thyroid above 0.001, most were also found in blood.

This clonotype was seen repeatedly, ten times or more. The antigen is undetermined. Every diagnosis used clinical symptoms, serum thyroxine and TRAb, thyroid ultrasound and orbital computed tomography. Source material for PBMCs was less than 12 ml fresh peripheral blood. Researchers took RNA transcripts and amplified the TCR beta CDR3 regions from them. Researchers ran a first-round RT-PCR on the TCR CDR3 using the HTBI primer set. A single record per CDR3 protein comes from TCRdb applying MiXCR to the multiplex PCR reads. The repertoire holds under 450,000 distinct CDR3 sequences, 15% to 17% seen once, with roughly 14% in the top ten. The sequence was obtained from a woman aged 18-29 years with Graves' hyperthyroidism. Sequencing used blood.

CDR3 sequence (DNA): TGTGCCAGCAGCTCCCAGCTAGCGGGAGAGACCCAGTACTTC. Translation: CASSSQLAGETQYF. The V and J genes are TRBV7-2 and TRBJ2-5, with 8 bases fitting TRBD2. From germline, CDR1 is SGHTA and CDR2 FQGNSA. CDR3 length: 14 amino acids. J lost 4 bases, V lost 4 bases, and 5 bases had no gene match.